Listed here is a single T cell receptor beta chain. J lost 5 bases, V lost 4 bases, and 7 bases had no gene match. Germline V gene lookup returns CDR1 MDHEN and CDR2 SYDVKM. The length of the CDR3 is 16 residues. Data came from immunoSEQ multiplex PCR; TCRdb stores just in-frame clones and leaves some out. The sample records around 100,000 clones, approximately 79% being singletons. The sample is drawn from a study of T cell clones after liver transplantation. Looking at the study overall: Samples came from ITN030ST, which attempted immunosuppression withdrawal within 2 years of liver transplantation. Timepoints were pre-transplant, pre-withdrawal, and after withdrawal was completed or failed.

This receptor was taken from a human patient who received a liver transplant. Some T cells may have come from the graft donor. This material consisted of CD4+ T cells from blood, taken approximately 50 months after liver transplant. This chain links TRBV28 with TRBJ2-7, with 14 bases that match TRBD2. CDR3 DNA sequence: TGTGCCAGCAGTTCAGCGGGACTAGCGGGAGAGGACGAGCAGTACTTC. Its protein is CASSSAGLAGEDEQYF.